This TCR beta chain was identified in a study of blood T cells in healthy people across ages. The CDR3 length is 15 residues. Deletions cut 0 bases from V and 2 bases from J, with 10 bases between. Germline V gene sequence: CDR1 LGHDT, CDR2 YNNKEL (reference sequence). This clonotype occurred many times. Its antigen is still unknown. Points from the study as a whole: Compared with aged donors, long-lived donors showed fewer expanded clones, suggesting selection. The recorded TCR beta diversity per million T cells decreased in a roughly linear manner with age. Expanded clonotype shifts may have been confounded, as the donors had an unknown CMV status.

PCR was performed a second time for roughly 7 to 12 cycles using a sample-barcoded 5' primer and a J-beta primer mix. With 12 random nucleotides, a template-switch adaptor tagged each individual cDNA molecule. From the 5' RACE reads, TCRdb called clonotypes with MiXCR, one entry per CDR3 protein. Among hundreds of thousands of distinct CDR3 sequences listed, 35% to 40% were seen once. V gene TRBV3-1 combines with J gene TRBJ2-5; D perhaps matches TRBD1 (6 bases). This TCR came from a man between 18 and 35 years old in good health. The specimen sequenced was blood. CDR3 in DNA: TGTGCCAGCAGCCAAGAAGGTCAGGGGCAAGAGACCCAGTACTTC. Its protein product is CASSQEGQGQETQYF.